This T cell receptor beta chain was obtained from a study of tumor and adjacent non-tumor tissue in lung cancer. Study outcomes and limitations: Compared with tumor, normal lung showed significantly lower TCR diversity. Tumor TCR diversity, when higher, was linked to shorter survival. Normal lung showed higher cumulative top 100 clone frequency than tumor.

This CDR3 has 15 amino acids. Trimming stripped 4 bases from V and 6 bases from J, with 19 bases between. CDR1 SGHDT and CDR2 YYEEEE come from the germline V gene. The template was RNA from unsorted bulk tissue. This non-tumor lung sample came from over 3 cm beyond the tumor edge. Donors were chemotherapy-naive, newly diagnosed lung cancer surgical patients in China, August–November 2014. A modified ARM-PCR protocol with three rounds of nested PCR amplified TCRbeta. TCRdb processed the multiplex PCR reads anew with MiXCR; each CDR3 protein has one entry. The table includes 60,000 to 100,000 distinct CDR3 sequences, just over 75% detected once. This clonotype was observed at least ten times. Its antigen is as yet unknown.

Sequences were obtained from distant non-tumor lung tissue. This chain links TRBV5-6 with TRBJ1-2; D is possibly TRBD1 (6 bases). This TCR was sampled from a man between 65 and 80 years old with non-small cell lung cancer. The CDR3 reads CASSSGMYQGNGYTF. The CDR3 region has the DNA TGTGCCAGCAGCAGTGGGATGTATCAGGGGAATGGCTACACCTTC.